This TCR beta chain was obtained from a study of T cells in Graves' hyperthyroidism and ophthalmopathy. Patients with ophthalmopathy all had a Clinical Activity Score of at least 3, a NOSPECS grade of at least 4 and duration under 3 months. Lactation, pregnancy, other autoimmune disease or uncontrolled infection excluded patients. The length of the CDR3 is 15 residues. The germline CDR1 and CDR2 sequences are SGHTA and FQGTGA. The V gene lost 5 bases and the J gene lost 8 bases, with 21 bases spanning the gap. RNA transcripts gave rise to amplified TCR beta CDR3 regions. During a first-round RT-PCR of the TCR CDR3, the HTBI primer set was used. TCRdb itself ran the multiplex PCR reads through MiXCR, one entry per CDR3 protein. The top ten clones hold approximately 3.5% of a sample with some 650,000 distinct CDR3 sequences, approximately 15% of them seen once.

The sequencing input was blood. The source of this sequence is a woman aged 40-49 years with Graves' ophthalmopathy. This sequence joins TRBV7-3 and TRBJ1-1, with a tentative D call TRBD1 (5 bases). This chain's CDR3 is CASSPRASGEGEAFF. CDR3 DNA: TGTGCCAGCAGCCCCAGGGCGTCGGGGGAGGGGGAAGCTTTCTTT.